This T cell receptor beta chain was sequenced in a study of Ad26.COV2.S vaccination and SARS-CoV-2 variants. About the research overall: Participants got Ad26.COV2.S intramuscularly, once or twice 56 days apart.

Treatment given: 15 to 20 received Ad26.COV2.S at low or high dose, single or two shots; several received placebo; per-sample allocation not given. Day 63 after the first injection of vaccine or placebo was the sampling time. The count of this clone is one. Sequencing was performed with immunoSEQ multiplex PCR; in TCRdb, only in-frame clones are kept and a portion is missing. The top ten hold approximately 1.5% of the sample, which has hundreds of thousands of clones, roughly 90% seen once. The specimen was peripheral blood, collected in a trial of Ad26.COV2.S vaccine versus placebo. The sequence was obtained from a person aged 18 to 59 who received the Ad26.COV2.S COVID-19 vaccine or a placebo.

This chain's CDR3 is CASSLGEGQGQEAFF. CDR3 coding DNA: TGTGCCAGCAGCTTAGGGGAGGGACAGGGACAAGAAGCTTTCTTT. The rearrangement joins TRBV7-9 to TRBJ1-1; 9 nucleotides match TRBD1. After removal of 1 base from V and 8 bases from J, the junction contained 8 bases not matched to a gene. CDR3 length: 15 amino acids. Germline V gene sequence: CDR1 SEHNR, CDR2 FQNEAQ (reference sequence).